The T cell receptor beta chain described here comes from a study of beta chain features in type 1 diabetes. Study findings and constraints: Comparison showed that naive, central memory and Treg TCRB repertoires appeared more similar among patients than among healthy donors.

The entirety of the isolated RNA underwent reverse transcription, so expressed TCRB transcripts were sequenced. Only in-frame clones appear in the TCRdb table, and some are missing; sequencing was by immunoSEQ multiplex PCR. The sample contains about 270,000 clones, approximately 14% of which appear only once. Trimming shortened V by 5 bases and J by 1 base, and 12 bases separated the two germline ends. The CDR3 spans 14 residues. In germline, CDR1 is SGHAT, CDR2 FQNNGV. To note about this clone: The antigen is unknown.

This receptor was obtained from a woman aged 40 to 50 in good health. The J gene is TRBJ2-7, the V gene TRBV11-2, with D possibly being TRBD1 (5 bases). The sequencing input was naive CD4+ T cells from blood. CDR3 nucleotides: TGTGCCAGCAGCCCGCCCGGACAATCCTACGAGCAGTACTTC. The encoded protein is CASSPPGQSYEQYF.